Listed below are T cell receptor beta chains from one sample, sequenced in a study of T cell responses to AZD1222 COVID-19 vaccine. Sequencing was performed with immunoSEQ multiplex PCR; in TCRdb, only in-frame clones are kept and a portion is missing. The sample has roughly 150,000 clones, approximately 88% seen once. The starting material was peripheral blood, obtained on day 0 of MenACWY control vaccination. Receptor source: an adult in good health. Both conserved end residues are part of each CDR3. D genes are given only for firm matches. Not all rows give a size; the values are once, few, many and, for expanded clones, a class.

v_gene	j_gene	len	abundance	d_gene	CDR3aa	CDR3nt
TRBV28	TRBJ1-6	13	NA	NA	CASGQLNNSPLHF	TGTGCCAGTGGACAGCTGAATAATTCACCCCTCCACTTT
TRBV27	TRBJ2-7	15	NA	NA	CASSLGGGFPYEQYF	TGTGCCAGCAGTTTAGGTGGAGGGTTTCCCTACGAGCAGTACTTC
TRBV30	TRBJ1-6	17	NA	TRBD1	CAWSGGTGGRYNSPLHF	TGTGCCTGGAGCGGAGGCACAGGGGGCCGCTATAATTCACCCCTCCACTTT
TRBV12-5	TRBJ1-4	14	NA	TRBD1	CASGGGQGGEKLFF	TGTGCTAGTGGTGGGGGACAGGGAGGCGAAAAACTGTTTTTT
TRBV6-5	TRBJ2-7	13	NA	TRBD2	CASRLAGRYEQYF	TGTGCCAGCAGACTAGCGGGACGCTACGAGCAGTACTTC
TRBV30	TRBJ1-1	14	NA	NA	CAWSGGLEGTEAFF	TGTGCCTGGAGTGGGGGTCTAGAGGGCACTGAAGCTTTCTTT
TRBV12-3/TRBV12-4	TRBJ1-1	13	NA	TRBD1	CASSPQGGTEAFF	TGTGCCAGCAGCCCCCAGGGGGGGACTGAAGCTTTCTTT
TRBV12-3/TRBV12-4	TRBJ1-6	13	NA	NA	CASGRDLNSPLHF	TGTGCCAGCGGCCGGGATCTTAATTCACCCCTCCACTTT
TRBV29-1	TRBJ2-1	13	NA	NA	CSVRRGTYNEQFF	TGCAGCGTCCGCCGGGGTACCTACAATGAGCAGTTCTTC
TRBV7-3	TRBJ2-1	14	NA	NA	CASSRGAVKNEQFF	TGTGCCAGCAGCAGGGGGGCCGTAAAGAATGAGCAGTTCTTC
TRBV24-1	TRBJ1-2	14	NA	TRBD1	CATRGTGINYGYTF	TGTGCCACCAGGGGGACAGGGATTAACTATGGCTACACCTTC
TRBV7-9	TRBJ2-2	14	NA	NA	CASSAQSGTGELFF	TGTGCCAGCAGCGCCCAAAGCGGAACCGGGGAGCTGTTTTTT
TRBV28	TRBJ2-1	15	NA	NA	CASSLQGTSYNEQFF	TGTGCCAGCAGTTTACAGGGGACCTCCTACAATGAGCAGTTCTTC
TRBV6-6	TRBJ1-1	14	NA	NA	CASNAGEGNTEAFF	TGTGCCAGCAATGCAGGGGAGGGGAACACTGAAGCTTTCTTT
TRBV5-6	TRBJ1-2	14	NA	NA	CASSLARKGYGYTF	TGTGCCAGCAGCTTGGCGCGGAAAGGCTATGGCTACACCTTC
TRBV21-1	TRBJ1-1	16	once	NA	CASSTNRLRENTEAFF	TGTGCCAGCAGCACCAACCGCCTCAGGGAGAACACTGAAGCTTTCTTT
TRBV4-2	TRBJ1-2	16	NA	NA	CASSLSSRGPNYGYTF	TGTGCCAGCAGCCTATCTTCCAGGGGACCTAACTATGGCTACACCTTC
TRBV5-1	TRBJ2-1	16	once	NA	CASSPWTNGAINEQFF	TGCGCCAGCAGCCCCTGGACAAACGGGGCGATCAATGAGCAGTTCTTC
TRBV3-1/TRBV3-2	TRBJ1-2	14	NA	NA	CASSQDGFPYGYTF	TGTGCCAGCAGCCAAGATGGGTTCCCCTATGGCTACACCTTC
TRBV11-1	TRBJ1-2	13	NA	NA	CASSLWRGDGYTF	TGTGCCAGCAGCTTATGGCGTGGGGATGGCTACACCTTC
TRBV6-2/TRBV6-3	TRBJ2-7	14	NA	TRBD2	CASSRLAGGGEQYF	TGTGCCAGCAGTCGACTAGCGGGAGGTGGCGAGCAGTACTTC
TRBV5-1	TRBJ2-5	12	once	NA	CASSPSQETQYF	TGCGCCAGCAGCCCCAGTCAAGAGACCCAGTACTTC
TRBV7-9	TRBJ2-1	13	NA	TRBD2	CASSRGLANEQFF	TGTGCCAGCAGCCGCGGACTAGCCAATGAGCAGTTCTTC
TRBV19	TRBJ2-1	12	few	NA	CASSAGAGEQFF	TGTGCCAGTAGTGCGGGGGCGGGTGAGCAGTTCTTC
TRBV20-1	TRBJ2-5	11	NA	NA	CSQRMKETQYF	TGCAGTCAACGGATGAAAGAGACCCAGTACTTC
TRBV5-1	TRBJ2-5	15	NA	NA	CASSLAGTHQETQYF	TGCGCCAGCAGCCTAGCCGGGACTCATCAAGAGACCCAGTACTTC
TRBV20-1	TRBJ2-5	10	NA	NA	CSARFETQYF	TGCAGTGCTAGATTCGAGACCCAGTACTTC
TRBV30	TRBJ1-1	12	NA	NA	CAWSPTGTEAFF	TGTGCCTGGAGTCCCACAGGCACTGAAGCTTTCTTT
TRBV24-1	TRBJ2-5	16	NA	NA	CATSDGTIRAQETQYF	TGTGCCACCAGTGATGGGACCATCAGGGCACAAGAGACCCAGTACTTC
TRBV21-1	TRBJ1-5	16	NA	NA	CASSKPGVRGNQPQHF	TGTGCCAGCAGCAAACCAGGGGTGCGGGGCAATCAGCCCCAGCATTTT
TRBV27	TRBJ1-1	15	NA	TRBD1	CASNTGVWGNTEAFF	TGTGCCAGCAATACAGGGGTTTGGGGGAACACTGAAGCTTTCTTT
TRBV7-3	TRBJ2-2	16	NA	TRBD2	CASSLLTSGAAGELFF	TGTGCCAGCAGCTTACTGACTAGCGGGGCCGCTGGGGAGCTGTTTTTT
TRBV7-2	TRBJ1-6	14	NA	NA	CASSFAGSNSPLHF	TGTGCCAGCAGCTTTGCAGGGAGCAATTCACCCCTCCACTTT
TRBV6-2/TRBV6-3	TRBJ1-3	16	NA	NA	CASSRRARYSGNTIYF	TGTGCCAGCAGCCGGCGGGCGCGGTACTCTGGAAACACCATATATTTT
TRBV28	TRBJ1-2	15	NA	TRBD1	CASSVLQGTFYGYTF	TGTGCCAGCAGTGTCCTACAGGGGACCTTCTATGGCTACACCTTC
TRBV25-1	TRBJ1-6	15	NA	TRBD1	CASSSPRGLNSPLHF	TGTGCCAGCAGTTCCCCCAGGGGGCTTAATTCACCCCTCCACTTT
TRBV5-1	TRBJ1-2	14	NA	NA	CASSLDPGGYGYTF	TGCGCCAGCAGCTTGGATCCGGGTGGCTATGGCTACACCTTC
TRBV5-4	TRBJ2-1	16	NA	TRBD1	CASSAVDRGQYNEQFF	TGTGCCAGCAGCGCCGTCGACAGGGGGCAGTACAATGAGCAGTTCTTC
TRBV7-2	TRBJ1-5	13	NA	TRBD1	CASRDRADQPQHF	TGTGCCAGCAGGGACAGGGCAGACCAGCCCCAGCATTTT
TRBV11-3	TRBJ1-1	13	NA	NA	CASSLVGGSEAFF	TGTGCCAGCAGCTTAGTCGGTGGGAGTGAAGCTTTCTTT
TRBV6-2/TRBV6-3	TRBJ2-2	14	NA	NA	CASSYFEGTGELFF	TGTGCCAGCAGTTATTTTGAGGGGACCGGGGAGCTGTTTTTT
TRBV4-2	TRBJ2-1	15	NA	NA	CASSGGRAGYNEQFF	TGTGCCAGCAGCGGGGGCAGGGCTGGGTACAATGAGCAGTTCTTC
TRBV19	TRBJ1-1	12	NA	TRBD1	CASGQGETEAFF	TGTGCCAGCGGACAGGGGGAGACTGAAGCTTTCTTT
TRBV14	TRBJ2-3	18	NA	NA	CASSVGEQRSPSTDTQYF	TGTGCCAGCAGCGTGGGAGAACAGCGTTCGCCGAGCACAGATACGCAGTATTTT
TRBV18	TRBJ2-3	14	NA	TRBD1	CASSLDRSTDTQYF	TGTGCCAGCTCACTGGACAGGAGCACAGATACGCAGTATTTT
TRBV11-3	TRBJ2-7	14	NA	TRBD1	CASSPPDRVYEQYF	TGTGCCAGCAGCCCCCCCGACAGGGTCTACGAGCAGTACTTC
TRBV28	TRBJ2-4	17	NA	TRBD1	CASSYSGTGAAKNIQYF	TGTGCCAGCAGTTATTCCGGGACAGGGGCAGCCAAAAACATTCAGTACTTC
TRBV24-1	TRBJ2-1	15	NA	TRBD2	CATSGSTSGRGEQFF	TGTGCCACCAGTGGCTCGACTAGCGGGAGAGGTGAGCAGTTCTTC
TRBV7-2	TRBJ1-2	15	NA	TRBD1	CASSALKTGDYGYTF	TGTGCCAGCAGCGCACTCAAGACAGGGGACTATGGCTACACCTTC
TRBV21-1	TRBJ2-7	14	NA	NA	CASSKLAGVYEQYF	TGTGCCAGCAGCAAACTGGCGGGGGTCTACGAGCAGTACTTC
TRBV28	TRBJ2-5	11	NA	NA	CASSPKETQYF	TGTGCCAGCAGTCCTAAAGAGACCCAGTACTTC
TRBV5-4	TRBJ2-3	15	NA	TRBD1	CASSLASQGANTQYF	TGTGCCAGCAGCTTGGCATCGCAGGGGGCAAATACGCAGTATTTT
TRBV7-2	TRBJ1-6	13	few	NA	CASSPGRNSPLHF	TGTGCCAGCAGCCCAGGGCGTAATTCACCCCTCCACTTT
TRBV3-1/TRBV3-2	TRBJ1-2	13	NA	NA	CASSQAGDYGYTF	TGTGCCAGCAGCCAAGCAGGGGACTATGGCTACACCTTC
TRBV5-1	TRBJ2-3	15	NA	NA	CASSLAARGTDTQYF	TGCGCCAGCAGCTTGGCTGCACGAGGCACAGATACGCAGTATTTT